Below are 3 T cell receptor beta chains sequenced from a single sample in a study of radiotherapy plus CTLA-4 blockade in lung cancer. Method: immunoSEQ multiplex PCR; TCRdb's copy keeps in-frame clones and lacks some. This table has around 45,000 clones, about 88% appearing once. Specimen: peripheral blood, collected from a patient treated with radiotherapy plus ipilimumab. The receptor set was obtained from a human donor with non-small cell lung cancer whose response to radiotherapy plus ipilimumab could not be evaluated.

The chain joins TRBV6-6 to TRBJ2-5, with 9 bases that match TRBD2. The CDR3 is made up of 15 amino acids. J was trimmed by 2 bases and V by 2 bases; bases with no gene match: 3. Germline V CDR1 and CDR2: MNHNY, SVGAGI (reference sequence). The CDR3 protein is CASSYAGGTQETQYF. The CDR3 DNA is TGTGCCAGCAGTTACGCGGGGGGGACGCAAGAGACCCAGTACTTC.

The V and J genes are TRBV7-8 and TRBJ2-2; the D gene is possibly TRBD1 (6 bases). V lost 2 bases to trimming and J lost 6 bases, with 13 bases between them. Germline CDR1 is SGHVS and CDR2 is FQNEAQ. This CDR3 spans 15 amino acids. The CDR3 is CASSLSPRGSGELFF. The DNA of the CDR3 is TGTGCCAGCAGCTTATCGCCGAGGGGGTCCGGGGAGCTGTTTTTT.

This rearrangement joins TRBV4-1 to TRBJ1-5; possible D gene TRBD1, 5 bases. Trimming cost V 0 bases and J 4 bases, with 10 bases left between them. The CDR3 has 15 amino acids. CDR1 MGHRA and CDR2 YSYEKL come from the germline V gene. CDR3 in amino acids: CASSQDWRGNQPQHF. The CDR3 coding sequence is TGCGCCAGCAGCCAAGATTGGCGGGGGAATCAGCCCCAGCATTTT.